This T cell receptor beta chain came from a study of T cells in Graves' hyperthyroidism and ophthalmopathy. There were TCR beta CDR3 regions amplified from RNA transcripts. HTBI primers were employed in a first-round RT-PCR of the TCR CDR3. TCRdb processed the multiplex PCR reads anew with MiXCR; each CDR3 protein has one entry. The table has 300,000 to 450,000 distinct CDR3 sequences, under 20% seen once. Details on this clonotype: The antigen is unknown.

Clinical symptoms, serum thyroxine, TRAb, thyroid ultrasound and orbital computed tomography established diagnosis. Broader study findings: Using 13 V-J features, a model discriminated ophthalmopathy from stable hyperthyroidism.

Germline V gene sequence: CDR1 LNHNV, CDR2 YYDKDF (reference sequence). V shed 2 bases and J 4 bases; nucleotides not matched to a gene: 3. CDR3 length: 15 residues. Sequencing was carried out using blood. This chain uses TRBV15 with TRBJ2-7, with 12 bases fitting TRBD2. The clonotype comes from a man aged 18 to 30 with Graves' ophthalmopathy. The CDR3 loop reads CATSRSLAGGYEQYF. The CDR3 bases are TGTGCCACCAGCAGATCCCTAGCGGGGGGGTACGAGCAGTACTTC. Drawing the rest from reference TRBV15 and TRBJ2-7, the complete variable domain is DAMVIQNPRYQVTQFGKPVTLSCSQTLNHNVMYWYQQKSSQAPKLLFHYYDKDFNNEADTPDNFQSRRPNTSFCFLDIRSPGLGDTAMYLCATSRSLAGGYEQYFGPGTRLTVT.